The 2 T cell receptor beta chains below were found in one sample sequenced in a study of cytomegalovirus exposure and HLA in healthy donors. The PCR made use of 60 Vbeta and 13 Jbeta primers. Assay used: immunoSEQ multiplex PCR; TCRdb lists only in-frame clones, some missing. This repertoire shows 150,000 to 200,000 clones, under 75% found once; its top ten account for about 7%. The sample was PBMCs. Receptor source: a man in his forties or fifties in good health and CMV-seropositive.

The chain links TRBV7-2 to TRBJ1-2; possible D gene TRBD1, 6 bases. In germline, CDR1 is SGHTA, CDR2 FQGNSA. The CDR3 sequence is 12 residues long. The V gene lost 5 bases and the J gene lost 8 bases, with 12 bases spanning the gap. This CDR3 reads CASSLEGDGYTF. The DNA of the CDR3 is TGTGCCAGCAGCCTCGAGGGGGACGGCTACACCTTC.

V and J are TRBV14 and TRBJ1-1, with TRBD1 identical over 10 bases. The germline V gene has CDR1 SGHDN and CDR2 FVKESK. The V gene end was trimmed by 0 bases and the J gene end by 2 bases; junction bases not matched to a gene: 6. This CDR3 spans 17 amino acids. CDR3: CASSQDLWDRGNTEAFF. Written as DNA, the CDR3 is TGTGCCAGCAGCCAAGATTTATGGGACAGGGGAAACACTGAAGCTTTCTTT.